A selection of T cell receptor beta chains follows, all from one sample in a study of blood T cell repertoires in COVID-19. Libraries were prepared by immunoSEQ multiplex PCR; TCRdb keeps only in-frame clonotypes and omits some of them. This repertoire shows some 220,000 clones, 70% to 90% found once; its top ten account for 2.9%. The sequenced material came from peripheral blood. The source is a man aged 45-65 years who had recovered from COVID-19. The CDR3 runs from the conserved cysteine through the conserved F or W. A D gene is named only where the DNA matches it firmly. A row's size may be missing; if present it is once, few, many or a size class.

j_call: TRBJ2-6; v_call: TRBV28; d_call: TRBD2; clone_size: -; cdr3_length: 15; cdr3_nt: TGTGCCAGCTTGCCGGGGACTACTGGGGCCAACGTCCTGACTTTC; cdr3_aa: CASLPGTTGANVLTF
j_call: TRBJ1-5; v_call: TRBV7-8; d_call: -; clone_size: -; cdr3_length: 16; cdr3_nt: TGTGCCAGCAGCTTATTGGCGGTTGCCGGCAATCAGCCCCAGCATTTT; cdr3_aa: CASSLLAVAGNQPQHF
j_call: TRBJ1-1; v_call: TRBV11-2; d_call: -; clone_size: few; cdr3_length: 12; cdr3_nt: TGTGCCGGGGGGATTCGAGGCACTGAAGCTTTCTTT; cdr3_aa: CAGGIRGTEAFF
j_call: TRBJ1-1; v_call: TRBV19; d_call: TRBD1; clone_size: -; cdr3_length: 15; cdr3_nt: TGTGCCAGTAGCGCGAATACAGGGGGCTTCGCTGAAGCTTTCTTT; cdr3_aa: CASSANTGGFAEAFF
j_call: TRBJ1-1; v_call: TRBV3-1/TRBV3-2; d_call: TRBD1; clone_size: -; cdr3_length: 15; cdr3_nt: TGTGCCAGCAGCCCTTGGACAGGGGGCGCGGGGGAAGCTTTCTTT; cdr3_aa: CASSPWTGGAGEAFF
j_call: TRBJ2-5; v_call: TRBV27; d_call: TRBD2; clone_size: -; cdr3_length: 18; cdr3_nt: TGTGCCAGCAGCCGACTAGCGGGAGGCCCAAGAGGGGAGGAGACCCAGTACTTC; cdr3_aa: CASSRLAGGPRGEETQYF
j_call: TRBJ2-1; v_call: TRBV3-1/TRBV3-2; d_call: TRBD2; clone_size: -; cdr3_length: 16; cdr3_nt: TGTGCCAGCGGGGGACTAGCGGGAGTGACCTACAATGAGCAGTTCTTC; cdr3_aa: CASGGLAGVTYNEQFF
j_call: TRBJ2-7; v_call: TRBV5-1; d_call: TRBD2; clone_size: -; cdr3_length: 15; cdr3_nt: TGCGCCAGCGGACCCACTGGCGCTAGCGGCTACGAGCAGTACTTC; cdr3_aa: CASGPTGASGYEQYF
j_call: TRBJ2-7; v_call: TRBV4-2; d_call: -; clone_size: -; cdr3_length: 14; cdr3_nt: TGTGCCAGCAGCCAAGATTTCCTAGCCTACGAGCAGTACTTC; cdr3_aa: CASSQDFLAYEQYF
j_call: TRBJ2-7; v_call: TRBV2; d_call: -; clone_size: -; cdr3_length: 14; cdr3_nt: TGTGCCAGCAGTGGTGGGTCGGCCGGGTACGAGCAGTACTTC; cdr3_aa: CASSGGSAGYEQYF
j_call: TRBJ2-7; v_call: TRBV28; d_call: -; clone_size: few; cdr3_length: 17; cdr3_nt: TGTGCCAGCATGGAAGGCAGTGGAAGGACTCCCCGCTACGAGCAGTACTTC; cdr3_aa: CASMEGSGRTPRYEQYF
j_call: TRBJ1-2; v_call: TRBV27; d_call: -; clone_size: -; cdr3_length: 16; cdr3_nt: TGTGCCAGCAGTTTATCGGTCGGGGGAGGTAACTATGGCTACACCTTC; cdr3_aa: CASSLSVGGGNYGYTF
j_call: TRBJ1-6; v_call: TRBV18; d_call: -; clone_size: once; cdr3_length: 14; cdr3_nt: TGTGCCAGCTCACGGTCGACTGATAATTCACCCCTCCACTTT; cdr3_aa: CASSRSTDNSPLHF
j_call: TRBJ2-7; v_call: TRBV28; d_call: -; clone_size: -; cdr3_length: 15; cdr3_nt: TGTGCCAGCAGTCCCCTACGGCCGGGGGACTACGAGCAGTACTTC; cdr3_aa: CASSPLRPGDYEQYF
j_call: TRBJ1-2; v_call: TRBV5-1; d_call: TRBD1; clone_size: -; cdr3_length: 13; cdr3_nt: TGCGCCAGCAGCTCGGGACAGCACTATGGCTACACCTTC; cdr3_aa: CASSSGQHYGYTF
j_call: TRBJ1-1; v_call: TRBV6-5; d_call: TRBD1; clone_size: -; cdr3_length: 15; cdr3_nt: TGTGCCAGCAGTCGAACCAGGGGGGAGTTCACTGAAGCTTTCTTT; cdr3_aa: CASSRTRGEFTEAFF
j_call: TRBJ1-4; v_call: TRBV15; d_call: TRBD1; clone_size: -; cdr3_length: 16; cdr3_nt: TGTGCCACCCAAAGGACAGGAGGGACAACTAATGAAAAACTGTTTTTT; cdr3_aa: CATQRTGGTTNEKLFF
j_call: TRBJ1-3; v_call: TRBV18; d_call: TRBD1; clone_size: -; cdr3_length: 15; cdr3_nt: TGTGCCAGCTCACCGTACAGGGGTCCTGGAAACACCATATATTTT; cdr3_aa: CASSPYRGPGNTIYF
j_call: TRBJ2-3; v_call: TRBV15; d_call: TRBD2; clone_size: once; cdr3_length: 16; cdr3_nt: TGTGCCACCAGCTTGGGACTAGCGGGGCCGAGAGATACGCAGTATTTT; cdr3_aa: CATSLGLAGPRDTQYF
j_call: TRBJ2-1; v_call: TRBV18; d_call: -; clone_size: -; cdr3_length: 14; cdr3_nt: TGTGCCAGCTCACCACGACAGAGCAACAATGAGCAGTTCTTC; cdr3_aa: CASSPRQSNNEQFF
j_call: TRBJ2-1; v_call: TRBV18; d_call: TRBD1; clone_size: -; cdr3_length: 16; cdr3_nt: TGTGCCAGCTCCCTCAGGGGGCTAGGGTCCTACAATGAGCAGTTCTTC; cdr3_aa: CASSLRGLGSYNEQFF
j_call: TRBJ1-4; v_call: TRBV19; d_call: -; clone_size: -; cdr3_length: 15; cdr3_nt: TGTGCCAGTAGTATGATGGGGGCAGCATCTGAAAAACTGTTTTTT; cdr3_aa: CASSMMGAASEKLFF
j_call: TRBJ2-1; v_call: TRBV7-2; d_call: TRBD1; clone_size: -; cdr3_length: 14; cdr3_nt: TGTGCCAGCACCCGGGACAGGGTCTACAATGAGCAGTTCTTC; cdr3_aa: CASTRDRVYNEQFF
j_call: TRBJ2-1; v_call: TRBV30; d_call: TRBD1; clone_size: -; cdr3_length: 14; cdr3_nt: TGTGCCTCGCGACAGGGGGCGATTTTAATTGAGCAGTTCTTC; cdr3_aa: CASRQGAILIEQFF
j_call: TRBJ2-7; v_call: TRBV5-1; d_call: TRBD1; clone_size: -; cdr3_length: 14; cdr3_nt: TGCGCCAGCAGCTTGGCAAACAGGGGGAGCGAGCAGTACTTC; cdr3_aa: CASSLANRGSEQYF
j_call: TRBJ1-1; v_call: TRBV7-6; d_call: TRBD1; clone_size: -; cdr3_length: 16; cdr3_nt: TGTGCCAGCAGCTCCGGGACAGGGCCGTCGAACACTGAAGCTTTCTTT; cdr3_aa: CASSSGTGPSNTEAFF
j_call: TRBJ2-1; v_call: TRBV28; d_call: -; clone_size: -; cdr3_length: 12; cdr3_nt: TGTGCCAGCAGAACGGGAACGGGAGAGCAGTTCTTC; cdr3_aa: CASRTGTGEQFF
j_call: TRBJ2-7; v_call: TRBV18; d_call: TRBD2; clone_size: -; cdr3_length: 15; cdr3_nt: TGTGCCAGCTCACCGGGACTAGCGGGGGAGTACGAGCAGTACTTC; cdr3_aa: CASSPGLAGEYEQYF
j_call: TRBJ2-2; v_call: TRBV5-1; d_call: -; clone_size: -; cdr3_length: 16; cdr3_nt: TGCGCCAGCAGCTCTAATCCCTTGTCCGAAGTAGGGGAGCTGTTTTTT; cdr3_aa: CASSSNPLSEVGELFF
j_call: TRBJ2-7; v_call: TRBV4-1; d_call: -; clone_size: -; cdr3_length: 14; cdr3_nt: TGCGCCAGCAGCCAACCAGGGTTGGGGTACGAGCAGTACTTC; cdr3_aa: CASSQPGLGYEQYF
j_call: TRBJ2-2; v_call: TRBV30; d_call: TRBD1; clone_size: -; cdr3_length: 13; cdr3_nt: TGTGCCTGGAGCGCACAGGGGACCGGGGAGCTGTTTTTT; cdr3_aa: CAWSAQGTGELFF
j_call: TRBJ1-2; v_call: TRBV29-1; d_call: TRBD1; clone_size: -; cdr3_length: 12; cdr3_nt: TGCAGCGTTGGGGACAGGGTGGTTGGCTACACCTTC; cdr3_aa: CSVGDRVVGYTF
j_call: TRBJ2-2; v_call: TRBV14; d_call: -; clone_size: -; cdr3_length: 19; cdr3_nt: TGTGCCAGCAGCCAAGATCATTTGACGCGCCTAGGAGACACCGGGGAGCTGTTTTTT; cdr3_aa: CASSQDHLTRLGDTGELFF
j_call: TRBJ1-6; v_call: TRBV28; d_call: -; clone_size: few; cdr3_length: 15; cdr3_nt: TGTGCCAGCAGTTTAATCGGACAGTATAATTCACCCCTCCACTTT; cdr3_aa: CASSLIGQYNSPLHF
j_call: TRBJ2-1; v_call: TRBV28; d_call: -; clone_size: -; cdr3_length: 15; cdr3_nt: TGTGCCAGCAGATCCCGGACAAACAATTACAATGAGCAGTTCTTC; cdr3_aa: CASRSRTNNYNEQFF
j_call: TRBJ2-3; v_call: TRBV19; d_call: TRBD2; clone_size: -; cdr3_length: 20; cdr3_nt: TGTGCCAGTAGTATTTCGGCGGGGATAGCGGGAGGGGTGCTCACAGATACGCAGTATTTT; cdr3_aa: CASSISAGIAGGVLTDTQYF
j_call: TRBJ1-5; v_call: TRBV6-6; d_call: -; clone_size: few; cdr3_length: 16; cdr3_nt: TGTGCCAGCAGTTACGGGGAGGGGCAGGGGCGTCAGCCCCAGCATTTT; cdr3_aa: CASSYGEGQGRQPQHF
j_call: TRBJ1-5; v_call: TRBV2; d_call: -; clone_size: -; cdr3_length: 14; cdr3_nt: TGTGCCAGCACAAGACTTAATAGCAATCAGCCCCAGCATTTT; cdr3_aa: CASTRLNSNQPQHF
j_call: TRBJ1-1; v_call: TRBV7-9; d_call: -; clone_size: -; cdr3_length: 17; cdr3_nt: TGTGCCAGCTTATACCCGACGGCCTACAGCATGAACACTGAAGCTTTCTTT; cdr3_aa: CASLYPTAYSMNTEAFF
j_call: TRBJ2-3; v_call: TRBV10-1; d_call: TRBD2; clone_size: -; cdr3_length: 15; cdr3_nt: TGCGCCAGCAGTGAGAGTGGCGGGAGGTTAGATACGCAGTATTTT; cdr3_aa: CASSESGGRLDTQYF
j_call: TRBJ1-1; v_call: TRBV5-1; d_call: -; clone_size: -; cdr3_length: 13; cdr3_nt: TGCGCCAGCAGCTTGGGCCTAAACACTGAAGCTTTCTTT; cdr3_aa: CASSLGLNTEAFF
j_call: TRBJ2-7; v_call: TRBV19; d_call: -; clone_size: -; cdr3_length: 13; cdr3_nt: TGTGCCAGTAGTATGGCAGGCGGGGACGAGCAGTACTTC; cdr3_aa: CASSMAGGDEQYF
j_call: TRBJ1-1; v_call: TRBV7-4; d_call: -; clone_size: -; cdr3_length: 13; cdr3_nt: TGTGCCAGCAGCGAGCAGGGGTCCACTGAAGCTTTCTTT; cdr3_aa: CASSEQGSTEAFF
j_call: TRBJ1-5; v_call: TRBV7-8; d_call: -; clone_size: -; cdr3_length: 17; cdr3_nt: TGTGCCAGCAGCTTAGCCAACCGGGAGCTTAGCAATCAGCCCCAGCATTTT; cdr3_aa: CASSLANRELSNQPQHF
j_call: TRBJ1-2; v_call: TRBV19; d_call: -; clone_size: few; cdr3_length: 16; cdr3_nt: TGTGCCAGTAGTATAAGGGGGTATGAAGTCTACGATGGCTACACCTTC; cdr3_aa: CASSIRGYEVYDGYTF
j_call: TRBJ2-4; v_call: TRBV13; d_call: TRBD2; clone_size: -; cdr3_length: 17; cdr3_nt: TGTGCCAGCAGCGGTCCCGGGAGGTTTGAAGCCAAAAACATTCAGTACTTC; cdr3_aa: CASSGPGRFEAKNIQYF
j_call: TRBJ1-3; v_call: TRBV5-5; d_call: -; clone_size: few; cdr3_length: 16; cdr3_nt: TGTGCCAGCAGCTTGAGAACAGATTCCTCTGGAAACACCATATATTTT; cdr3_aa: CASSLRTDSSGNTIYF
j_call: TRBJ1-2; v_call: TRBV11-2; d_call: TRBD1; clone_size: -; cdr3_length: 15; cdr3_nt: TGTGCCAGCAGTTTGGAACCACAGGGGGCGCTTGGCTACACCTTC; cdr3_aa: CASSLEPQGALGYTF
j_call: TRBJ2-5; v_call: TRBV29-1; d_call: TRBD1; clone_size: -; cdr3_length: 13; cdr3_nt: TGCAGCGTTGAAGGTGAGGGGGCAGAGACCCAGTACTTC; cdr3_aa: CSVEGEGAETQYF
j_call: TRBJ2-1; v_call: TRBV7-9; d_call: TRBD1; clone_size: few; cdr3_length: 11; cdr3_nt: TGTGCCAGCAGCTACAGGGGGGAGCAGTTCTTC; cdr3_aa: CASSYRGEQFF
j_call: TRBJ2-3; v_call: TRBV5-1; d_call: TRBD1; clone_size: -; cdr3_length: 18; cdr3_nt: TGCGCCAGCAGCTTGCGACAGGGGTACCCCTATCTCACAGATACGCAGTATTTT; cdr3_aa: CASSLRQGYPYLTDTQYF
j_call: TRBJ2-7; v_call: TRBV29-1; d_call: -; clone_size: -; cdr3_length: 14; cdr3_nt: TGCAGCGTTGACGGACAGAGGGGCTCCTACGAGCAGTACTTC; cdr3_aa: CSVDGQRGSYEQYF
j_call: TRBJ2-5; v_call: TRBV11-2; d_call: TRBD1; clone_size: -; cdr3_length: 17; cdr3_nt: TGTGCCAGCAGCCCCGGACAGGGGAGGTATAAGGAAGAGACCCAGTACTTC; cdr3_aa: CASSPGQGRYKEETQYF
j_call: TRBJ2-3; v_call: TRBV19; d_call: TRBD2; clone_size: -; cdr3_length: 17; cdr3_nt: TGTGCCAGTAGTATAGGGACTAGCGGTTGGAGCACAGATACGCAGTATTTT; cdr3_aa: CASSIGTSGWSTDTQYF
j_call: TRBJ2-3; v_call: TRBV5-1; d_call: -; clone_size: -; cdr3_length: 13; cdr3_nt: TGCGCCAGCAGCTTTGGGAGGACAGATACGCAGTATTTT; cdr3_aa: CASSFGRTDTQYF
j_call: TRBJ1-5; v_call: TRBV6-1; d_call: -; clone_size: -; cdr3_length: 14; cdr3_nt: TGTGCCAGCAGTGATGGAGGGAGCAATCAGCCCCAGCATTTT; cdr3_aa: CASSDGGSNQPQHF
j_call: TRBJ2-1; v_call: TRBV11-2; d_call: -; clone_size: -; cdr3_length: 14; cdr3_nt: TGTGCCAGCAGCCCGAATCCTAACTCCAATGAGCAGTTCTTC; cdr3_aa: CASSPNPNSNEQFF
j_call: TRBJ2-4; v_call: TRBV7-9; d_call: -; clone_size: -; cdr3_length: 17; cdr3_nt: TGTGCCAGCAGCTTAGGGACAGATATTCAATTTAGGGACATTCAGTACTTC; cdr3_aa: CASSLGTDIQFRDIQYF
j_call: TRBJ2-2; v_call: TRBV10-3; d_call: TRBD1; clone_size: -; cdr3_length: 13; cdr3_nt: TGTGCCATCAATGCAGGGGGCACCGGGGAGCTGTTTTTT; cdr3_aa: CAINAGGTGELFF
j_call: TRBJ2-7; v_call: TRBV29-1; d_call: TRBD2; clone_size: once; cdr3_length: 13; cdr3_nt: TGCAGCGTTGAATCGGGGGGGCAACACGAGCAGTACTTC; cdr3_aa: CSVESGGQHEQYF